This T cell receptor (beta chain) was recovered during a study of blood T cell repertoires in COVID-19. About the study: Donors in the United States, Italy and Spain gave samples during acute or convalescent COVID-19. T cells, B-cell-depleted T cells, or PBMCs supplied cDNA or gDNA.

In the original workflow: It was from reference gene primer amplification that nucleated cell counts were estimated. Clones were sequenced by immunoSEQ multiplex PCR, and TCRdb holds only the in-frame ones, with some missing. V and J calls and clone size are those listed in that table; D and trimming were worked out from the DNA. The sample has under 300,000 clones; about nine tenths are singletons. With 7 bases removed from V and 3 bases from J, the gap between germline ends came to 15 bases. Per the germline V gene, CDR1 is SGDLS and CDR2 is YYNGEE. This CDR3 comprises 14 residues. This sequence was found in a young woman with active or convalescent COVID-19. The source material was peripheral blood. The genes are TRBV9 and TRBJ2-3, with D maybe TRBD2 (7 bases). The CDR3 DNA reads TGTGCCAGCGGGGCGGGGGCGAGTACAGATACGCAGTATTTT. Translating gives CASGAGASTDTQYF.